This is a list of T cell receptor beta chains from one sample in a study of Graves' ophthalmopathy and Graves' hyperthyroidism. MiXCR was run by TCRdb on the multiplex PCR reads, yielding one entry per CDR3 protein. The sample includes some 250,000 distinct CDR3 sequences, around 50% seen only once; the top ten take approximately 44%. What was sequenced was peripheral blood. The receptor source for this set is an adult man with Graves' ophthalmopathy. The CDR3 runs from the conserved cysteine through the conserved F or W. Fields, in order: CDR3 length, clone size, D gene, V gene, J gene, CDR3 DNA, CDR3 protein. A D gene is named only where the DNA matches it firmly. Clone size is shown for a subset of rows, as once, few, many or a class of expanded clone.

13	.	.	TRBV12-3/TRBV12-4	TRBJ2-7	TGTGCCAGCAGCGCCAGTCAGGGTTCCGAGCAGTACTTC	CASSASQGSEQYF
14	many	.	TRBV29-1	TRBJ2-5	TGCAGCGTTGCTAGTCTTTCTGTCGGGGAGACCCAGTACTTC	CSVASLSVGETQYF
15	.	TRBD1	TRBV7-2	TRBJ1-2	TGTGCCAGCAGCCAACAGGGGTCCCTTAACTATGGCTACACCTTC	CASSQQGSLNYGYTF
14	few	TRBD1	TRBV10-3	TRBJ1-6	TGTGCCAGCAGTGGGGACAGGGGGCTTTCACCCCTCCACTTT	CASSGDRGLSPLHF
12	once	.	TRBV20-1	TRBJ1-1	TGCAGTGCCCTGGGGCCGAACACTGAAGCTTTCTTT	CSALGPNTEAFF
14	.	.	TRBV20-1	TRBJ2-5	TGCAGTGCTAGTACCGGGACGGCCCAAGAGACCCAGTACTTC	CSASTGTAQETQYF
13	few	.	TRBV5-1	TRBJ2-7	TGCGCCAGCTCCGACTTTGAGGTCTACGAGCAGTACTTC	CASSDFEVYEQYF
12	.	.	TRBV2	TRBJ2-7	TGTGCCAGCAGTGAGGACGACTCCGAGCAGTACTTC	CASSEDDSEQYF
11	many	.	TRBV28	TRBJ1-1	TGTGCCAGCAGTTTATACTCGGAAGCTTTCTTT	CASSLYSEAFF
14	few	TRBD1	TRBV9	TRBJ1-1	TGTGCCAGCAGCCCGGTGGCAGGGGGAACTGAAGCTTTCTTT	CASSPVAGGTEAFF
14	.	.	TRBV11-2	TRBJ2-7	TGTGCCTGGAGTCCTCCCGGACAGAAATACGAGCAGTACTTC	CAWSPPGQKYEQYF
12	few	.	TRBV2	TRBJ1-4	TGTGCCAGCAGTGATTCCGGGGAAAAACTGTTTTTT	CASSDSGEKLFF
16	.	.	TRBV14	TRBJ2-7	TGTGCCAGCAGCCAAGGGGTCGGCACTCCTGACGACGAGCAGTACTTC	CASSQGVGTPDDEQYF
15	.	.	TRBV19	TRBJ2-7	TGTGCCAGTAGTATTCGATCGTCAACTATCTACGAGCAGTACTTC	CASSIRSSTIYEQYF
11	.	.	TRBV7-8	TRBJ1-1	TGTGCCAGCAGCCCCTTCATTGAAGCTTTCTTT	CASSPFIEAFF
13	.	.	TRBV13	TRBJ1-1	TGTGCCAGCACCACATCAGTGAACACTGAAGCTTTCTTT	CASTTSVNTEAFF
13	.	.	TRBV29-1	TRBJ2-3	TGCAGCGTTGAAAAGGCCACCACAGATACGCAGTATTTT	CSVEKATTDTQYF
18	.	TRBD1	TRBV7-9	TRBJ2-5	TGTGCCACCTCGTCCGGGACAGGGGGCGCAGGGTTTGTGGAGACCCAGTACTTC	CATSSGTGGAGFVETQYF
16	.	.	TRBV5-6	TRBJ1-2	TGTGCCAGCAGCTTGGTAGCGACCCTCGCCCTCTATGGCTACACCTTC	CASSLVATLALYGYTF
14	few	.	TRBV5-8	TRBJ1-1	TGTGCCAGCAGCCGCCGGACGGGGAACACTGAAGCTTTCTTT	CASSRRTGNTEAFF
16	.	TRBD1	TRBV24-1	TRBJ1-1	TGTGCCACCAGTGATCGGGGCAGGGGGACGACCGCTGAAGCTTTCTTT	CATSDRGRGTTAEAFF
15	few	.	TRBV7-9	TRBJ2-2	TGTGCCAGCAGCTCCGGACAGCCGGGAACCGGGGAGCTGTTTTTT	CASSSGQPGTGELFF
16	.	TRBD2	TRBV7-3	TRBJ2-2	TGTGCCAGCAGTGGGGGACTAGCGGGCGGTACCGGGGAGCTGTTTTTT	CASSGGLAGGTGELFF
12	.	.	TRBV2	TRBJ2-7	TGTGCCAGCATGGGGGGGGCACGGGAGCAGTACTTC	CASMGGAREQYF
13	.	.	TRBV15	TRBJ2-5	TGTGCCAGCTCATGGCAGGGGCGAGAGACCCAGTACTTC	CASSWQGRETQYF
16	.	.	TRBV7-2	TRBJ1-1	TGTGCCAGCAGCTTACAGCGGGGGGGCCAACCCACTGAAGCTTTCTTT	CASSLQRGGQPTEAFF
14	.	TRBD1	TRBV5-8	TRBJ2-7	TGTGCCAGCAGCTTGCGGGACAGGGCCTACGAGCAGTACTTC	CASSLRDRAYEQYF
14	many	TRBD2	TRBV10-3	TRBJ2-7	TGTGCCATCAGCGGGACTAGCGGGGCCTACGAGCAGTACTTC	CAISGTSGAYEQYF
14	.	.	TRBV2	TRBJ2-2	TGTGCCAGCAGTGAAGGCGGGATGGTCGGGGAGCTGTTTTTT	CASSEGGMVGELFF
17	.	.	TRBV12-5	TRBJ2-5	TGTGCTAGTGGTTTCCAGATATCCGGGAGTCTTCAAGAGACCCAGTACTTC	CASGFQISGSLQETQYF
16	.	.	TRBV2	TRBJ2-5	TGTGCCAGCAGTGGCAGAGCGGACCACCATTCGGAGACCCAGTACTTC	CASSGRADHHSETQYF
13	.	.	TRBV24-1	TRBJ1-5	TGTGCCACCAGTCTCTGGGACAATCAGCCCCAGCATTTT	CATSLWDNQPQHF
13	.	.	TRBV30	TRBJ2-7	TGTGCCTGGAGTGTAGGGCAGTCCTACGAGCAGTACTTC	CAWSVGQSYEQYF
14	many	.	TRBV7-6	TRBJ2-7	TGTGCCAGCAGCTCTGCGGGACTCGCCTACGAGCAGTACTTC	CASSSAGLAYEQYF
13	few	.	TRBV10-3	TRBJ2-5	TGTGCCATCAGTGAGTCGCGGGGAGAGACCCAGTACTTC	CAISESRGETQYF
19	many	TRBD1	TRBV2	TRBJ1-5	TGTGCCAGCAGTGAAGATCCCCAAAGGGGGCTGGGCGGCAATCAGCCCCAGCATTTT	CASSEDPQRGLGGNQPQHF
14	.	.	TRBV15	TRBJ1-1	TGTGCCACCAGCAGAGATCCGGCGGTTGCTGAAGCTTTCTTT	CATSRDPAVAEAFF
17	.	TRBD2	TRBV9	TRBJ2-2	TGTGCCAGCAGCGAGCTAGAGCGGGAGTCGAACACCGGGGAGCTGTTTTTT	CASSELERESNTGELFF